The clone carrying this TCR beta chain was detected once. The sample is drawn from a study of CD8+ T cells in alopecia areata. Background on the study: The study gave treated patients oral tofacitinib at 5 to 10 mg twice daily.

The treatment is: oral pan-JAK inhibitor, 5-10 mg twice daily. The junction had 6 bases not matched to a gene; V was cut back by 4 bases and J by 4 bases. The CDR3 is made up of 14 amino acids. Germline V gives CDR1 SQVTM, CDR2 ANQGSEA. Investigators isolated RNA and reverse transcribed it into cDNA to act as the sequencing template. Sequencing was performed with immunoSEQ multiplex PCR; in TCRdb, only in-frame clones are kept and a portion is missing. The sample has around 300,000 clones; around three fifths are singletons. This receptor was identified in a human donor with alopecia areata. Sequenced here: CD4+ T cells sorted from blood, sampled around week 54, from a patient treated with tofacitinib. This chain connects TRBV29-1 to TRBJ2-2; 7 bases are shared with TRBD2. In DNA form, the CDR3 reads TGCAGCGTTGCGGCAGCGGGGCTCACCGGGGAGCTGTTTTTT. Its protein is CSVAAAGLTGELFF.